This T cell receptor beta chain came from a study of beta chain features in type 1 diabetes. Trimming cost V 4 bases and J 6 bases, with 16 bases left between them. This CDR3 comprises 14 residues. Germline loops: CDR1 SGHDN, CDR2 FVKESK. This clone was counted a few times. Antigen unknown. Regarding the study as a whole: Within each of all four CD4+ subsets, Type 1 diabetes patients had TCRB CDR3s that were moderately but significantly shorter.

CD45RO/CCR7/CD25/CD127/CD95/CD27 sorting isolated CD4+ naive, central memory, regulatory and stem cell-like memory cells. All of the isolated RNA was reverse transcribed, so expressed TCRB transcripts were sequenced. Data came from immunoSEQ multiplex PCR; TCRdb stores just in-frame clones and leaves some out. The data contain about 360,000 clones, roughly 12% of them singletons. J is TRBJ2-7 and V is TRBV14; D may be TRBD1 (6 bases). Material: naive CD4+ T cells from blood. The sequence was collected from a woman in her late teens or twenties with type 1 diabetes. In DNA form, the CDR3 reads TGTGCCAGCAGCCGGTCCAGGGGCCGCTCCGAGCAGTACTTC. The encoded protein is CASSRSRGRSEQYF.